This entry features one T cell receptor (beta chain) sequence. This sample is drawn from a study of cytomegalovirus exposure and HLA in healthy donors. Primers for the PCR totalled 60 Vbeta and 13 Jbeta. Sequencing was performed with immunoSEQ multiplex PCR; in TCRdb, only in-frame clones are kept and a portion is missing. Of about 95,000 clones in the sample, about 76% were seen once. Each donor was nominally healthy when sampled (though unrecorded immune exposures were likely). This sequence was found in a woman aged 70-85 years in good health and CMV-seropositive. The sample was PBMCs.

CDR3 amino acids: CASLGVTGELFF. The CDR3 region has the DNA TGTGCCAGCCTAGGGGTGACCGGGGAGCTGTTTTTT. The chain recombines TRBV6-6 with TRBJ2-2; TRBD1 might be the D (5 bases). In germline, CDR1 is MNHNY, CDR2 SVGAGI (reference sequence). There are 12 residues in the CDR3. Trimming left V 8 bases short and J 5 bases short, with 9 bases between.